This T cell receptor beta chain was sequenced in a study of PD-1 blockade in classical Hodgkin lymphoma. V was trimmed by 2 bases and J by 7 bases, leaving 9 bases between them. Germline V gene data show CDR1 as SGHRS and CDR2 as YFSETQ. The length of the CDR3 is 12 residues. Every patient experienced relapse after autologous stem cell transplantation, and brentuximab vedotin exposure varied. Generated by immunoSEQ multiplex PCR, the TCRdb table keeps only in-frame clones and is missing some. The data contain around 10,000 clones, roughly nine tenths of them singletons. This chain connects TRBV5-1 to TRBJ1-2; D remains ambiguous. The source of this sequence is a human donor with classical Hodgkin lymphoma. The material sequenced was peripheral blood mononuclear cells (PBMCs), taken at baseline. In nucleotides, the CDR3 is TGCGCCAGCAGCTTCGGGTCTCGTGGCTACACCTTC. Amino acid sequence: CASSFGSRGYTF.